The present T cell receptor (beta chain) was sequenced within a study of cytomegalovirus exposure and HLA in healthy donors. General study results and limits: The listing of roughly 160 TCR beta chains classed them as cytomegalovirus-associated.

On this clone itself: What it binds is unknown.

CDR1 is LNHNV, CDR2 YYDKDF, per germline (reference sequence). The CDR3 spans 15 residues. J was trimmed by 4 bases and V by 3 bases; bases with no gene match: 6. The table came from immunoSEQ multiplex PCR; TCRdb's copy has only in-frame clones and leaves some out. The table includes some 150,000 clones, 70% to 90% detected once. The sequence was obtained from a man in his late teens or twenties in good health and CMV-seropositive. This chain connects TRBV15 to TRBJ1-1; 9 bases map to TRBD1. Source material: PBMCs. The CDR3 sequence is CATSRVTGGVTEAFF. In DNA, the CDR3 is TGTGCCACCAGCAGGGTAACAGGGGGCGTCACTGAAGCTTTCTTT.